The rows below give T cell receptor beta chains drawn from one sample of a study of blood T cells in healthy people across ages. TCRdb re-called the 5' RACE reads with MiXCR, one entry per CDR3 protein. The data contain a few hundred thousand distinct CDR3 sequences, roughly 29% of them singletons. Material for sequencing was blood. The receptor source for this set is a woman in her 70s in good health. CDR3s include the opening cysteine and the closing phenylalanine or tryptophan. D genes are given only for firm matches. Only some rows state a clone size, as once, few, many or a class for expanded clones.

clone size,J gene,V gene,D gene,CDR3 DNA,CDR3 protein
-,TRBJ2-3,TRBV28,-,TGTGCCAGCCTCGGTGCTCACACAGATACGCAGTATTTT,CASLGAHTDTQYF
-,TRBJ2-7,TRBV24-1,TRBD2,TGTGCCACCAGTAAATCGACTAGCGCGACCTACGAGCAGTACTTC,CATSKSTSATYEQYF
-,TRBJ1-1,TRBV5-1,-,TGCGCCAGCAGCTTGGGGGGGGTATTAGGGACTGAAGCTTTCTTT,CASSLGGVLGTEAFF
-,TRBJ1-5,TRBV5-5,-,TGTGCCAGCAGCCGCCAGGGCGACCGGGATCAGCCCCAGCGTTTT,CASSRQGDRDQPQRF
-,TRBJ2-1,TRBV5-1,-,TGCGCCAGCAGCCGAACTCAGGGAAGAAATGAGCAGTTCTTC,CASSRTQGRNEQFF
-,TRBJ1-5,TRBV4-3,-,TGCGCCAGCAGCCAAGAGGTGGGACGGGGGGTGGATACGCAGCATTTT,CASSQEVGRGVDTQHF
-,TRBJ2-5,TRBV20-1,-,TGCAGTGCGCACCGCCAAGAGACCCAGTACTTC,CSAHRQETQYF
-,TRBJ1-1,TRBV7-9,-,TGTGCCAGCAGCTTTCTGGGTCGGAACACTGAAGCTTTCTTT,CASSFLGRNTEAFF
few,TRBJ2-1,TRBV12-3/TRBV12-4,TRBD2,TGTGCCAGCAGTACGGGACTAGCTTCGTGGGTCTTATACAATGAGCAGTTCTTC,CASSTGLASWVLYNEQFF
-,TRBJ2-5,TRBV5-1,-,TGCGCCAGCAGCTTGGATACCGGGACGGTAGAAGAGACCCAGTACTTC,CASSLDTGTVEETQYF
few,TRBJ1-2,TRBV20-1,TRBD1,TGCAGTGCTAGTCGGACAGGCTCTGATGGCTATACCTTC,CSASRTGSDGYTF
few,TRBJ2-7,TRBV7-8,TRBD1,TGTGCCAGCAGCACCGGACAGGGGAACGAGCAGTACTTC,CASSTGQGNEQYF
few,TRBJ2-5,TRBV20-1,-,TGCAGTGGGGCGCGTAGGGCTGGAGAGACCCAGTACTTC,CSGARRAGETQYF
-,TRBJ2-7,TRBV6-2/TRBV6-3,-,TGTGCCAGCAGTTGGGGGCTCTACTACGAGCAGTACTTC,CASSWGLYYEQYF
few,TRBJ2-7,TRBV20-1,-,TGCAGTGCTTACAGATCTACCTCCTACGAGCAGTACTTC,CSAYRSTSYEQYF
-,TRBJ2-1,TRBV12-3/TRBV12-4,TRBD2,TGTGCCAGCAGTTTAGGGGCGGGGGGGCTGATTGAGCAGTTCTTC,CASSLGAGGLIEQFF
many,TRBJ1-2,TRBV7-2,-,TGTGCCAGCAATACACTGGGTTTTAACTATGGCTACACCTTC,CASNTLGFNYGYTF
-,TRBJ2-5,TRBV11-1,-,TGTGCCAGCAGCCCCTCTGACGGCTACCAAGAGACCCAGTACTTC,CASSPSDGYQETQYF
-,TRBJ2-7,TRBV20-1,-,TGCAGTGCTAGAGATTCTAGGGCGGTGTACGAGCAGTACTTC,CSARDSRAVYEQYF
-,TRBJ1-3,TRBV7-2,-,TGTGCCAGCAGCATTGACAGGTTCTCTGGAAACACCATATATTTT,CASSIDRFSGNTIYF
-,TRBJ2-6,TRBV30,TRBD1,TGTGCCTGGGGGACAGGGGCCAGGGCCAACGTCCTGACTTTC,CAWGTGARANVLTF
-,TRBJ1-2,TRBV19,-,TGTGCCAGTAGTATCAGGAACAGGCGGTATGGCTACACCTTC,CASSIRNRRYGYTF
-,TRBJ2-5,TRBV6-1,TRBD2,TGTGCCAGCGAAGGAGGGTCTAGCGGGGCAGAGACCCAGTACTTC,CASEGGSSGAETQYF
-,TRBJ2-5,TRBV20-1,-,TGCAGTGCGGCTGGAGGGGACTCAGTCCTCGAGACCCAGTACTTC,CSAAGGDSVLETQYF
few,TRBJ1-2,TRBV14,-,TGTGCCAGCAGCCAAGACCGCCAGCCTCTCTATAGCTACACCTTC,CASSQDRQPLYSYTF
-,TRBJ2-5,TRBV20-1,TRBD2,TGCAGTGCTCCACGGACTAGCGGGGGCCGCTACTCCTACCAGCAGTACTTC,CSAPRTSGGRYSYQQYF
-,TRBJ1-2,TRBV4-3,-,TGCGCCAGCAGCTTCAACAGGGAGCAATCCTATGGCTACACCTTC,CASSFNREQSYGYTF
-,TRBJ2-5,TRBV9,TRBD2,TGTGCCAGCAGCCCGGGACTAGCGGGGGCAATCAAAGAGACCCAGTACTTC,CASSPGLAGAIKETQYF
few,TRBJ2-4,TRBV5-1,TRBD1,TGCGCCAGCAGCACCCGACAGGGGGACATTCAGTACTTC,CASSTRQGDIQYF
-,TRBJ2-1,TRBV5-1,-,TGCGCCAGCAGCTTACAGGGTTCGTACAATGAGCAGCTCTTC,CASSLQGSYNEQLF
-,TRBJ2-3,TRBV20-1,-,TGCAGTGCTAGACTCCTCCACCCGAACACAGATACGCAGTATTTT,CSARLLHPNTDTQYF
many,TRBJ2-4,TRBV20-1,-,TGCAGTGCGCCACTAGCTAACATTCAGTACTTC,CSAPLANIQYF
many,TRBJ1-5,TRBV7-6,-,TGTGCCAGCAGCTTAGCAGGGGCGGGTGGTAATCAGCCCCAGCATTTT,CASSLAGAGGNQPQHF
many,TRBJ2-5,TRBV4-3,TRBD2,TGCGCCAGCAGCCAAGTAACTAGCGGGGGGTTGGAGACCCAGTACTTC,CASSQVTSGGLETQYF
few,TRBJ2-7,TRBV27,-,TGTGCCAGCAGTTTATCGGGAACAGGATTGGACTTC,CASSLSGTGLDF